These 2 T cell receptor beta chains share one sample of origin, sequenced in a study of CD8 T cells in Susac syndrome. Random hexamers were used to reverse transcribe an amount of about 0.5 to 1 ug RNA. A single record per CDR3 protein comes from TCRdb applying MiXCR to the immunoSEQ multiplex PCR reads. Altogether about 140,000 distinct CDR3 sequences are present, about 95% being singletons, with the ten largest covering around 0.15%. Source material: CD4+ T cells from PBMCs. The receptors originated from a human donor with Susac syndrome.

The chain couples TRBV19 to TRBJ1-5, with 9 bases matching TRBD1. After removal of 6 bases from V and 10 bases from J, the junction contained 7 bases not matched to a gene. The CDR3 runs to 13 residues. Looked up from germline, CDR1 is LNHDA and CDR2 is SQIVND (reference sequence). The CDR3 region is CASRDRGMVPQHF. In DNA, the CDR3 is TGTGCCAGTAGGGACAGGGGTATGGTTCCCCAGCATTTT.

The gene calls are TRBV18 and TRBJ1-6, with 10 bases lining up with TRBD1. The germline gives CDR1 KGHSH, CDR2 LQKENI. The CDR3 consists of 17 residues. Trimming took 3 bases from V and 7 from J; bases not matched to a gene: 9. CDR3 nucleotide sequence: TGTGCCAGCTCACCTTCTCCCCGGGACAGGGGAAATTCACCCCTCCACTTT. Translating gives CASSPSPRDRGNSPLHF.